This T cell receptor (beta chain) stems from a study of PD-1 blockade in classical Hodgkin lymphoma. Study as a whole: Patients were dosed intravenously with nivolumab at 3 mg/kg every 2 weeks. Study results and limitations: Diminished baseline TCR diversity has been reported in newly diagnosed patients relative to healthy donors. Complete responders started with a diversity level that resembled newly diagnosed patients at baseline.

Notes on this clone: What it binds is unknown.

No patient escaped relapse after autologous stem cell transplantation, and brentuximab vedotin exposure varied. Best responses were complete response, partial response or progressive disease. Clones were read by immunoSEQ multiplex PCR, and TCRdb kept only the in-frame ones, dropping some. Of over 60,000 clones in the sample, 65% to 75% were seen once. In germline, CDR1 is SGHVS, CDR2 FQNEAQ. This CDR3 contains 11 residues. Trimming removed 2 bases at V and 4 bases at J, with 2 bases between. The chain combines TRBV7-8 with TRBJ2-5; no clear D gene. The origin of this receptor is a human donor with classical Hodgkin lymphoma. This specimen was peripheral blood mononuclear cells (PBMCs), taken before the second cycle of nivolumab. As DNA, the CDR3 is TGTGCCAGCAGCTTAATAGAGACCCAGTACTTC. Translated: CASSLIETQYF.